A selection of T cell receptor beta chains follows, all from one sample in a study of shared T cell receptors in the human thymus. Sequencing used immunoSEQ multiplex PCR; TCRdb keeps in-frame clones, though not all of them. The sample consists of about 710,000 clones, about 90% of them appearing once. In addition, the sample was reused for a study of human thymus T cells.

Sequenced sample: thymocytes. These receptor sequences come from a boy in the first two years of life with a congenital heart defect. Both conserved end residues are part of each CDR3. Fields, in order: D gene, V gene, clone size, J gene, CDR3 DNA, CDR3 protein. D genes are given only for firm matches. Clone sizes are given selectively: once, few, many, or a class where the clone is expanded.

>NA|TRBV10-3|NA|TRBJ2-7
TGTGCCATCAGTGAGTCTTCGGGGGCCTACGAGCAGTACTTC
CAISESSGAYEQYF
>NA|TRBV28|NA|TRBJ2-7
TGTGCCAGCAGTTTGGTGTTAGGGGGGGAGTCCTACGAGCAGTACTTC
CASSLVLGGESYEQYF
>TRBD1|TRBV6-1|NA|TRBJ1-6
TGTGCCAGCACCAGGGGGCTGCTTAATTCACCCCTCCACTTT
CASTRGLLNSPLHF
>NA|TRBV28|few|TRBJ1-5
TGTGCCAGCAGTGGCCCGGGTGCTGGCCCTCAGCCCCAGCATTTT
CASSGPGAGPQPQHF
>TRBD2|TRBV7-2|NA|TRBJ2-5
TGTGCCAGCAGCTCTAGCGGGGAAACCCTTCAAGAGACCCAGTACTTC
CASSSSGETLQETQYF
>NA|TRBV9|NA|TRBJ1-2
TGTGCCAGCAGCGAGACCCAGGTCCATGGCTACACCTTC
CASSETQVHGYTF
>TRBD1|TRBV7-2|NA|TRBJ2-7
TGTGCCAGCAGCTCCTTTACAGGGGGCGGCTACGAGCAGTACTTC
CASSSFTGGGYEQYF
>NA|TRBV4-3|NA|TRBJ1-1
TGCGCCAGCAGCCTCTGGGCTTCGGGGACTGAAGCTTTCTTT
CASSLWASGTEAFF
>NA|TRBV30|NA|TRBJ1-1
TGTGCCTGGAGCCTCTTACAGGGCATGAACACTGAAGCTTTCTTT
CAWSLLQGMNTEAFF
>NA|TRBV4-3|NA|TRBJ2-3
TGCGCCAGCAGCCCTCGGACAGCTAGCACAGATACGCAGTATTTT
CASSPRTASTDTQYF
>NA|TRBV15|NA|TRBJ1-5
TGTGCCACCAGCAGAGTTCGGAATCAGCCCCAGCATTTT
CATSRVRNQPQHF
>TRBD1|TRBV7-9|NA|TRBJ1-2
TGTGCCAGCACCATCCGACAGGGTGAGGGCTACACCTTC
CASTIRQGEGYTF
>NA|TRBV2|once|TRBJ1-1
TGTGCCAGCAGTGTAGGTTGGCGGAACGGTACTGAAGCTTTCTTT
CASSVGWRNGTEAFF
>TRBD1|TRBV5-6|NA|TRBJ1-1
TGTGCCAGCAGCGGCCAGGCGACAGGGGGAATGAGCACTGAAGCTTTCTTT
CASSGQATGGMSTEAFF
>TRBD1|TRBV9|NA|TRBJ1-1
TGTGCCAGCAGCGTAGCTCGGGACAGAAGGAACACTGAAGCTTTCTTT
CASSVARDRRNTEAFF
>TRBD2|TRBV14|NA|TRBJ2-1
TGTGCCAGCAGCCAAGCCCAGGAGGGCCGTAGCGGGAGTTCCTACAATGAGCAGTTCTTC
CASSQAQEGRSGSSYNEQFF